This T cell receptor (beta chain) originates from a study of vaccination and CD4 T cells after COVID-19. Study information: The cells were exposed to overlapping spike peptides originating from SARS-CoV-2, HCoV-NL63, HCoV-OC43 and HCoV-229E for stimulation. General study findings and limits: Convalescent patients had 304 of 307 vaccine-specific clones showing spike mono-reactivity.

As to treatment: roughly 10-day PBMC culture with coronavirus spike peptide pools or control peptides (ViraFEST assay). On day 3 and again on day 7, fresh IL-2 medium was used to replace half the medium. The V end was cut by 7 bases, the J end by 2 bases, with 21 bases between. This CDR3 contains 18 residues. Looked up from germline, CDR1 is MDHEN and CDR2 is SYDVKM. Researchers used the Oncomine TCR Beta short-read assay to sequence DNA from cultured CD4+ T cells. From the PCR reads, TCRdb called clonotypes with MiXCR, one entry per CDR3 protein. The table lists fewer than 10,000 distinct CDR3 sequences, about 65% of them singletons. A few counts support this clonotype. Its specificity is not known.

The rearrangement links TRBV28 to TRBJ1-6; D is perhaps TRBD1 (5 bases). Sequenced sample: CD4+ T cells from blood, cultured in vitro. The clonotype originates from a human donor who had recovered from COVID-19. This CDR3 is CASMVGYQGGTYNSPLHF. The DNA of the CDR3 is TGTGCCAGCATGGTGGGGTATCAGGGAGGAACCTATAATTCACCCCTCCACTTT.